Sequencing of this T cell receptor beta chain was carried out in a study of OX40 agonist ivuxolimab in advanced cancers. The CDR3 covers 15 residues. Germline loops: CDR1 SGHTA, CDR2 FQGNSA. V was pared by 5 bases and J by 5 bases, with 16 bases between. TCRdb keeps only in-frame clones here, not all; method: immunoSEQ multiplex PCR. The sample contains approximately 60,000 clones, roughly 84% of which appear only once. The TCR was taken from an adult with an advanced solid tumor such as melanoma, head and neck, liver or kidney cancer. The chain combines TRBV7-2 with TRBJ1-5; D is perhaps TRBD1 (6 bases). The material was CD4+ or CD8+ T cells sorted from blood, obtained in a trial of the OX40 agonist ivuxolimab. CDR3 protein: CASSIVRGRDQPQHF. In nucleotides, the CDR3 is TGTGCCAGCAGCATCGTCCGGGGGCGCGATCAGCCCCAGCATTTT.